This TCR beta chain was retrieved from a study of circulating CD8 cells and anti-PD-1 response in melanoma. Broader study findings: Most experiments lacked replicates. Tumor reactivity was tested by peptide assays on expanded sorted subsets.

As concerns this clonotype: What it binds is not known.

From live CD3+CD8+TCRalphabeta+ cells, four PD-1 and/or TIGIT subsets were sorted. The V and J ends lost 6 bases and 1 base respectively, with 20 bases between them. Germline V gives CDR1 MDHEN, CDR2 SYDVKM. The CDR3 runs 17 residues. Using 15 ng of total RNA, TCR libraries were made with the QIAseq Immune Repertoire TCR panel. Each CDR3 protein is one row after TCRdb ran MiXCR on the reads. The table has 95 to 150 distinct CDR3 sequences, roughly 6.3% seen once. This TCR was recovered from a human donor with melanoma. Here the sequenced sample was CD8+ T cells from PBMCs, taken at baseline or after one month of anti-PD-1 therapy (not recorded which). The V and J genes are TRBV28 and TRBJ2-3; possibly TRBD2 for D (5 bases). CDR3 sequence (DNA): TGTGCCAGCAGACCGGTATGGACTCTGTTTGGCACAGATACGCAGTATTTT. It translates to CASRPVWTLFGTDTQYF.